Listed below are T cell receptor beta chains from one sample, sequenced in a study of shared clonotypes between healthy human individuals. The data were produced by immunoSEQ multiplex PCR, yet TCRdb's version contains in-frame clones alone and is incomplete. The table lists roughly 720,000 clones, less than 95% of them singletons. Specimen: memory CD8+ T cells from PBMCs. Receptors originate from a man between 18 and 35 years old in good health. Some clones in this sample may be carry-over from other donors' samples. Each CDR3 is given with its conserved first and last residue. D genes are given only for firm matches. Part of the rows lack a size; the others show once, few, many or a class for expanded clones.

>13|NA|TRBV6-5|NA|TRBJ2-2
TGTGCCAGCAGTTACGACAGCTCCGGGGAGCTGTTTTTT
CASSYDSSGELFF
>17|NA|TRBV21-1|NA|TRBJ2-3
TGTGCCAGCGCTTCCCCTAGACTAGCGGGAGGCAGGTATACGCAGTATTTT
CASASPRLAGGRYTQYF
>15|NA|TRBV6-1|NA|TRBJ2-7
TGTGCCAGCAGTCCGGGGTGGGCCCTCTCCTACGAGCAGTACTTC
CASSPGWALSYEQYF
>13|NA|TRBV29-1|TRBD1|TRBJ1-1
TGCAGCGTTGAAGACAGGGGGGCGATTGAAGCTTTCTTT
CSVEDRGAIEAFF
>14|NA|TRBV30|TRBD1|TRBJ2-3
TGTGCCTGTCAAGGGGACAGGGGGCAGGATACGCAGTATTTT
CACQGDRGQDTQYF
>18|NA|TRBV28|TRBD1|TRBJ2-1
TGTGCCAGCAGTTTTTTGCGACAAACCGGGACAGGCTCCAATGAGCAGTTCTTC
CASSFLRQTGTGSNEQFF
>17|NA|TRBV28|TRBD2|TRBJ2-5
TGTGCCAGCAGCCCCCAAGGGGAGGGGACGGCCCAAGAGACCCAGTACTTC
CASSPQGEGTAQETQYF
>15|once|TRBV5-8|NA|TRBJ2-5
TGTGCCAGCAGCTTGGAGGGCAGGCGGGGAGAGACCCAGTACTTC
CASSLEGRRGETQYF
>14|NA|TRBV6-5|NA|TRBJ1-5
TGTGCCAGCAGTTACTCCGGGGGGGGTCAGCCCCAGCATTTT
CASSYSGGGQPQHF
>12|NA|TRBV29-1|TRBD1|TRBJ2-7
TGCAGCGTACCGACAGGGTTTAACGAGCAGTACTTC
CSVPTGFNEQYF
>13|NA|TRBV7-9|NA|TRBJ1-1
TGTGCCAGCAGTCCATCAGAGAACACTGAAGCTTTCTTT
CASSPSENTEAFF
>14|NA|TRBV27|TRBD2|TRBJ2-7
TGTGCCAGCAGCCTTAGCGGGACCCTCTGGGAGCAGTACTTC
CASSLSGTLWEQYF
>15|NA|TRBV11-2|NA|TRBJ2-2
TGTGCCAGCAGCAAAAGGGCAGGGATCACCGGGGAGCTGTTTTTT
CASSKRAGITGELFF
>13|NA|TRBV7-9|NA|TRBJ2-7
TGTGCCAGCAGCCCTGCCGGCCAAATCGAGCAGTACTTC
CASSPAGQIEQYF
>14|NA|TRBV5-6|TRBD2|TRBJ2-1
TGTGCCACCCGATCTAGCGGGAGCTACAATGAGCAGTTCTTC
CATRSSGSYNEQFF
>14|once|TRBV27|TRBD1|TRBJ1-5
TGTGCCAGCAGGCCGGGACAGGGGAGCCAGCCCCAGCATTTT
CASRPGQGSQPQHF
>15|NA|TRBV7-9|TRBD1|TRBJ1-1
TGTGCCAGCAGCCGCTTGGGACAGGGGAGAACTGAAGCTTTCTTT
CASSRLGQGRTEAFF
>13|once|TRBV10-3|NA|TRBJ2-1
TGTGCCATCAGTGAATCGGGGGCCGGTGAGCAGTTCTTC
CAISESGAGEQFF
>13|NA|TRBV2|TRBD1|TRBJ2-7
TGTGCCATCCTGACAGGGGGCTCCTACGAGCAGTACTTC
CAILTGGSYEQYF
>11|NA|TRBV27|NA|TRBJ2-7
TGTGCCAGCAGCCAAGGGGACGAGCAGTACTTC
CASSQGDEQYF
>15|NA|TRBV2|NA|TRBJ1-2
TGTGCCACGAAACCCTACGAGGACATATTCTATGGCTACACCTTC
CATKPYEDIFYGYTF
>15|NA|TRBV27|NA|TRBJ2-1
TGTGCCAGCAGTTTTCAGGGGGGCGGTTTCAATGAGCAGTTCTTC
CASSFQGGGFNEQFF
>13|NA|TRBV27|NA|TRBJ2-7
TGTGCCAGCAGTTTGGCATTCTCCTACGAGCAGTACTTC
CASSLAFSYEQYF
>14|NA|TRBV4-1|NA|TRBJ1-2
TGCGCCAGCAGCCAATTAGGCAGTCCTTATGGCTACACCTTC
CASSQLGSPYGYTF
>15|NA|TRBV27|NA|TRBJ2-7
TGTGCCAGCCACCCTACTAGGGCTAGGCAATACGAGCAGTACTTC
CASHPTRARQYEQYF
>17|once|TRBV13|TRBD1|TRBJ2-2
TGTGCCAGCAGCGCTCTGGGGACAGGGGAGAACACCGGGGAGCTGTTTTTT
CASSALGTGENTGELFF
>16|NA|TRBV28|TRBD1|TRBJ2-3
TGTGCCAGCAGCCGCGGACAGGGGGCGTCCGCAGATACGCAGTATTTT
CASSRGQGASADTQYF
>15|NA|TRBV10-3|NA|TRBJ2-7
TGTGCCATCAGTGAGCCTGGACGGAGCTCCTACGAGCAGTACTTC
CAISEPGRSSYEQYF
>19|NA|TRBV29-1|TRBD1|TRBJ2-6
TGCAGCGTTGCAAACTTCCGGGACAGCCGATACTCTGGGGCCAACGTCCTGACTTTC
CSVANFRDSRYSGANVLTF
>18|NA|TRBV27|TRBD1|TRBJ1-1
TGTGCCAGCAGTTTACTTCCGGGACAGGGGGGCCTGAACACTGAAGCTTTCTTT
CASSLLPGQGGLNTEAFF
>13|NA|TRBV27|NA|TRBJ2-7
TGTGCCAGCAGTTTATCGTTCGACTACGAGCAGTACTTC
CASSLSFDYEQYF
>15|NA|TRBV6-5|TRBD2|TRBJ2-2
TGTGCCAGCAGTTCCCTGCGGGAGCGTCACGGGGAGCTGTTTTTT
CASSSLRERHGELFF